This paragraph covers one TCR beta chain sequence. The sample originates from a study of B cell selection in AIRE deficiency. CDR1 and CDR2 from the germline V gene are SGHRS and YFSETQ. This CDR3 contains 15 residues. V shed 0 bases and J shed 0 bases, with 7 bases lying between them. Sequencing used immunoSEQ multiplex PCR; TCRdb keeps in-frame clones, though not all of them. The repertoire includes 2,500 to 3,500 clones, 60% to 85% of them detected once, and about 3.6% sits in the top ten. The regulatory T cell sort gate was CD4+CD25hiCD127low/negative. The sequenced material came from Tregs sorted from PBMCs. The receptor was isolated from a human donor with AIRE deficiency. This rearrangement joins TRBV5-1 to TRBJ1-3; no clear D gene. The CDR3 sequence is CASSLASSSGNTIYF. The CDR3 DNA is TGCGCCAGCAGCTTGGCGTCCAGCTCTGGAAACACCATATATTTT.